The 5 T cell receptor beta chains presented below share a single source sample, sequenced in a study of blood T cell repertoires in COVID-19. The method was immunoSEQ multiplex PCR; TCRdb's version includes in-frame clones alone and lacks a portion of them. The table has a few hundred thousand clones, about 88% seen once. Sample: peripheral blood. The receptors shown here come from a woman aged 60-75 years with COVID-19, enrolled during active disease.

CDR3 sequence: CASTRQDRDTDTQYF. CDR3 DNA sequence: TGCGCCAGCACCAGGCAGGACAGGGACACAGATACGCAGTATTTT. The gene calls are TRBV4-1 and TRBJ2-3, with 8 positions matching TRBD1. Germline V gene lookup returns CDR1 MGHRA and CDR2 YSYEKL. The CDR3 runs 15 residues. The V gene end was trimmed by 7 bases and the J gene end by 2 bases; junction bases not matched to a gene: 8.

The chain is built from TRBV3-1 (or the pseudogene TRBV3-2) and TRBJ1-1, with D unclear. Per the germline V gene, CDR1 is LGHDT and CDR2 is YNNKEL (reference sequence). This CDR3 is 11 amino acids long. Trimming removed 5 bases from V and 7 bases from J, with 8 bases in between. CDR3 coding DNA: TGTGCCAGCAGCTTAGAGGGTGAAGCTTTCTTT. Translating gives CASSLEGEAFF.

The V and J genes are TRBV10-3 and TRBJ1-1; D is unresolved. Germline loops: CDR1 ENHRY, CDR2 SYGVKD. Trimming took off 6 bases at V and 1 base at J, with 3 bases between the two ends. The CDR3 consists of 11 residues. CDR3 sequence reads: CAISGNTEAFF. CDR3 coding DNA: TGTGCCATCAGCGGGAACACTGAAGCTTTCTTT.

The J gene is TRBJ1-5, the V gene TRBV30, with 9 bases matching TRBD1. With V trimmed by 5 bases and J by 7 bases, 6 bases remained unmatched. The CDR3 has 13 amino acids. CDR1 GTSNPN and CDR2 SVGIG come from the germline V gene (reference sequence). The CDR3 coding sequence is TGTGCCTGGGCCCGGGACAGGGAACAGCCCCAGCATTTT. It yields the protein CAWARDREQPQHF.

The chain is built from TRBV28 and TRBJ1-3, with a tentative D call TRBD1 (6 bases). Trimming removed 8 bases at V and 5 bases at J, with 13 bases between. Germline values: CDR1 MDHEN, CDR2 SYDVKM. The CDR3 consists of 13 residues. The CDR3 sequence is CASANRVRNTIYF. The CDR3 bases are TGTGCCAGCGCTAACAGGGTCAGAAACACCATATATTTT.